The 10 T cell receptor beta chains given below trace back to one sample, sequenced in a study of blood T cell repertoires in COVID-19. The data were produced by immunoSEQ multiplex PCR, yet TCRdb's version contains in-frame clones alone and is incomplete. This sample has more than 200,000 clones, with roughly 87% found just once. The sample comprised PBMCs or T cells enriched from blood (not recorded which). The receptors shown here come from a man under 40 who had recovered from COVID-19.

This chain uses TRBV11-2 with TRBJ2-7; D is perhaps TRBD1 (5 bases). V dropped 5 bases and J dropped 5 bases, with 22 bases sitting between them. Germline values: CDR1 SGHAT, CDR2 FQNNGV. This CDR3 contains 16 residues. In nucleotides, the CDR3 is TGTGCCAGCAGCCCCCTATCCCGTCGACAGACCCACGAGCAGTACTTC. Its translation: CASSPLSRRQTHEQYF.

This sequence joins TRBV5-6 and TRBJ2-3; 9 nucleotides line up with TRBD1. The junction had 11 bases not matched to a gene; V was cut back by 0 bases and J by 6 bases. Germline CDR1 SGHDT, CDR2 YYEEEE. This CDR3 comprises 17 residues. As DNA, the CDR3 is TGTGCCAGCAGCTTGGTAGGGGGACAGGGCCAGGTGGATACGCAGTATTTT. It yields the protein CASSLVGGQGQVDTQYF.

The chain employs TRBV10-2 and TRBJ1-1; TRBD1 matches 9 bases. The CDR3 covers 14 residues. J gave up 5 bases and V 10 bases, and 11 bases lay outside the gene matches. Looked up from germline, CDR1 is WSHSY and CDR2 is SAAADI. Written as DNA, the CDR3 is TGCGCCACCATGTCCCGGGACAGGGTTACTGAAGCTTTCTTT. Translated: CATMSRDRVTEAFF.

In its sample, this clone was seen once. V gene TRBV2 combines with J gene TRBJ1-4, with 10 bases identical to TRBD1. Trimming at V came to 6 bases and at J to 8 bases, leaving 6 bases not matched to a gene. Germline V CDR1 and CDR2: SNHLY, FYNNEI. The CDR3 spans 14 residues. The CDR3 region has the DNA TGTGCCAGCAGAGTGACAGGGGGCGAAGAAAAACTGTTTTTT. Amino acids: CASRVTGGEEKLFF.

This chain links TRBV3-1 (or the pseudogene TRBV3-2) with TRBJ1-1; no clear D gene. The CDR3 extends over 14 amino acids. CDR1 and CDR2 from the germline V gene are LGHDT and YNNKEL (reference sequence). Trimming took off 4 bases at V and 2 bases at J, with 11 bases between the two ends. The CDR3 loop reads CASSLWPGNTEAFF. CDR3 coding DNA: TGTGCCAGCAGCCTATGGCCAGGTAACACTGAAGCTTTCTTT.

CDR3 sequence (DNA): TGTGCCAGCAGTCCACCCGGGACTAGCGGGAGCAACGAGCAGTACTTC. Translated, it gives CASSPPGTSGSNEQYF. The chain has TRBV28 and TRBJ2-7, with TRBD2 identical over 14 bases. The CDR3 length is 16 residues. CDR1 is MDHEN, CDR2 SYDVKM, per germline. V trimming: 5 bases; J trimming: 5 bases; junction bases outside the gene matches: 8. The whole variable domain, remainder taken from reference TRBV28 and TRBJ2-7, is DVKVTQSSRYLVKRTGEKVFLECVQDMDHENMFWYRQDPGLGLRLIYFSYDVKMKEKGDIPEGYSVSREKKERFSLILESASTNQTSMYLCASSPPGTSGSNEQYFGPGTRLTVT.

V usage is TRBV11-2 and J usage is TRBJ2-1; D is perhaps TRBD2 (6 bases). V lost 4 bases, J lost 9 bases, and 10 bases lay in between. CDR3 length: 12 amino acids. Germline CDR1 reads SGHAT; CDR2 reads FQNNGV. The CDR3 sequence: CASSSAGLEQFF. The CDR3 DNA is TGTGCCAGCAGCTCGGCGGGGCTTGAGCAGTTCTTC.

The chain joins TRBV27 to TRBJ2-4; maybe TRBD1 (5 bases). Trimming removed 2 bases from V and 4 bases from J, with 18 bases in between. This CDR3 contains 17 residues. Germline CDR1 is MNHEY and CDR2 is SMNVEV (reference sequence). The CDR3 DNA follows: TGTGCCAGCAGTTTAGATCCCCCACAGGCGAGTAAAAACATTCAGTACTTC. Protein product: CASSLDPPQASKNIQYF.

The chain uses TRBV7-2 and TRBJ1-1; a possible D gene is TRBD1 (6 bases). With 5 bases removed from V and 3 bases from J, the gap between germline ends came to 10 bases. In germline, CDR1 is SGHTA, CDR2 FQGNSA. The CDR3 is 13 residues long. CDR3 loop: CASSETGYTEAFF. DNA for the CDR3: TGTGCCAGCAGCGAGACAGGTTACACTGAAGCTTTCTTT.

This clone was detected only once. The chain has TRBV30 and TRBJ2-1, with 13 bases identical to TRBD2. V shed 5 bases, J shed 8 bases, and the junction held 9 bases outside the gene matches. The CDR3 has 15 residues. CDR1 GTSNPN and CDR2 SVGIG come from the germline V gene (reference sequence). CDR3 nucleotides: TGTGCCTGGGGGGGACTAGCGGGGTCCCGCCATGAGCAGTTCTTC. It yields the protein CAWGGLAGSRHEQFF.